Below are 24 T cell receptor beta chains sequenced from a single sample in a study of early T cells in non-severe SARS-CoV-2 infection. TCRdb reprocessed the 5' RACE reads via MiXCR and lists one record per CDR3 protein. The sample holds tens of thousands of distinct CDR3 sequences, more than 10% seen once. The starting material was whole blood, obtained at baseline. The origin of the receptors is an adult who was a healthcare worker with PCR-confirmed SARS-CoV-2 infection or an uninfected control (not recorded which). The donor label of this sample is uncertain.

This clonotype showed up just a few times. The chain carries TRBV5-1 and TRBJ1-4; possibly TRBD1 for D (5 bases). Germline V lookup: CDR1 SGHRS, CDR2 YFSETQ. Trimming shortened V by 3 bases and J by 5 bases, and 11 bases separated the two germline ends. CDR3 length: 14 residues. In DNA form, the CDR3 reads TGCGCCAGCAGCTCCGGGACCGTAAATGAAAAACTGTTTTTT. Translation gives CASSSGTVNEKLFF.

On this clonotype: Because the CDR3 is missing its conserved closing phenylalanine or tryptophan, this is likely a read error. The rearrangement uses TRBV30 and TRBJ2-1; D gene uncertain. Trimming left V 2 bases short and J 3 bases short, with 5 bases between. This CDR3 contains 12 residues. The germline V gene has CDR1 GTSNPN and CDR2 SVGIG (reference sequence). CDR3 DNA: TGTGCCTGGAGTCCGAACTACAATGAGCAGTTCTCC. Translating gives CAWSPNYNEQFS.

The table lists this clonotype with many counts. CDR3 in DNA: TGTGCCAGCAGTGAAGCGCTGCAACGCAATCAGCCCCAGCATTTT. As protein: CASSEALQRNQPQHF. The genes are TRBV2 and TRBJ1-5; D is unresolved. The CDR3 totals 15 residues. Germline CDR1 is SNHLY and CDR2 is FYNNEI. V was shortened by 0 bases and J by 2 bases, with 8 bases between the two germline ends.

This clonotype was observed many times. The rearrangement uses TRBV6-1 and TRBJ2-6, with 8 bases identical to TRBD1. CDR1 is MNHNS, CDR2 SASEGT, per germline. V was clipped by 1 base and J by 0 bases; unmatched bases: 2. This CDR3 spans 17 amino acids. In DNA form, the CDR3 reads TGTGCCAGCAGTGAAGGGACAGGGAACTCTGGGGCCAACGTCCTGACTTTC. Translated: CASSEGTGNSGANVLTF.

V usage is TRBV4-1 and J usage is TRBJ1-1; 8 bases are a match to TRBD1. V shed 0 bases, J shed 4 bases, and the junction held 7 bases outside the gene matches. Per the germline V gene, CDR1 is MGHRA and CDR2 is YSYEKL. The CDR3 is 16 residues long. The CDR3 DNA sequence: TGCGCCAGCAGCCAAGATGTCTCCAGGGGGCCCACTGAAGCTTTCTTT. As protein: CASSQDVSRGPTEAFF.

The V gene is TRBV9, the J gene TRBJ2-7, with 7 nucleotides matching TRBD2. V lost 2 bases to trimming and J lost 3 bases; unmatched junction nucleotides: 17. This CDR3 contains 18 residues. The germline V gene encodes CDR1 SGDLS and CDR2 YYNGEE. CDR3 sequence (DNA): TGTGCCAGCAGCGTGATGGAGATTGAACTAGCGTATTGCTACGAGCAGTACGTC. Its translation is CASSVMEIELAYCYEQYV.

This clonotype appeared a few times. The gene calls are TRBV28 and TRBJ2-1; 12 nucleotides line up with TRBD2. With V trimmed by 3 bases and J by 1 base, 4 bases remained unmatched. The length of the CDR3 is 17 residues. Germline-derived CDR1 and CDR2 are MDHEN and SYDVKM. This CDR3 is CASSLPSGGASYNEQFF. The CDR3 nucleotides read TGTGCCAGCAGTTTGCCTAGCGGGGGGGCGTCCTACAATGAGCAGTTCTTC.

This clonotype is medium-sized by share. V is TRBV11-2 and J is TRBJ2-2; D gene uncertain. Trimming removed 5 bases at V and 9 bases at J, with 16 bases between. This CDR3 region has 14 residues. Per germline, CDR1 SGHAT and CDR2 FQNNGV. CDR3 DNA sequence: TGTGCCAGCAGCGCGTCGGACGGACCGAGGGAGCTGTTTTTT. Its translation: CASSASDGPRELFF.

This CDR3 reads CASSLESSGRRGRELFF. DNA of the CDR3: TGTGCCAGCAGCCTAGAATCTAGCGGGCGCCGCGGGCGGGAGCTGTTTTTT. J is TRBJ2-2 and V is TRBV7-6; 8 bases agree with TRBD2. Trimming cost V 5 bases and J 9 bases; bases outside gene matches: 17. Germline V gene data show CDR1 as SGHVS and CDR2 as FNYEAQ. This CDR3 comprises 17 residues.

This clonotype has ten or more counts. The DNA for the CDR3 is TGTGCCAGCAGCTTAGGGCTAGCGCGACAAGAGACCCAGTACTTC. Protein sequence: CASSLGLARQETQYF. The chain uses TRBV7-2 and TRBJ2-5; D perhaps matches TRBD2 (6 bases). This CDR3 contains 15 residues. Trimming removed 1 base at V and 2 bases at J, with 11 bases between. Per germline, CDR1 SGHTA and CDR2 FQGNSA.

This clonotype was found many times. The CDR3 carries no conserved terminal phenylalanine or tryptophan, so it likely arises from a read error. The limits of the CDR3 on the DNA are not certain, so only TCRdb's listed CDR3 is given. The V and J genes are TRBV2 and TRBJ2-3; the table calls TRBD1, which could not be checked here. From its first to its last residue, the CDR3 has 12 amino acids. In germline, CDR1 is SNHLY, CDR2 FYNNEI. This chain's CDR3 is CASSPRPETFLL.

In this sample, this clonotype turned up a few times. The chain employs TRBV27 and TRBJ2-3; 10 bases line up with TRBD2. V gave up 7 bases and J gave up 5 bases; unmatched junction bases: 6. In germline, CDR1 is MNHEY, CDR2 SMNVEV (reference sequence). The CDR3 has 14 amino acids. The CDR3 DNA follows: TGTGCCAGCATAAGCGGGGGGGCCCGAGATACGCAGTATTTT. Its translation: CASISGGARDTQYF.

This clonotype was recorded a few times. V usage is TRBV2 and J usage is TRBJ2-3; D is unclear. The CDR3 is 16 residues long. V lost 1 base to trimming and J lost 3 bases, with 14 bases between them. Germline values: CDR1 SNHLY, CDR2 FYNNEI. CDR3 nucleotides: TGTGCCAGCAGTGAAGGCGGCTCCGGTGGTACAGATACGCAGTATTTT. It codes for CASSEGGSGGTDTQYF.

CDR3 amino acids: CASSNRLSLPYGYTF. The CDR3, as DNA: TGTGCCAGCAGTAATAGACTTTCCCTGCCCTATGGCTACACCTTC. V is TRBV2 and J is TRBJ1-2; no reliable D call. The CDR3 has 15 residues. Germline CDR1 and CDR2: SNHLY and FYNNEI. V was trimmed by 5 bases and J by 4 bases, leaving 17 bases between them.

This clonotype was observed a few times. J is TRBJ2-5 and V is TRBV3-1; a weak D match, TRBD1 (6 bases). This CDR3 comprises 13 residues. V shed 4 bases and J shed 7 bases, with 13 bases lying between them. Looked up from germline, CDR1 is LGHDT and CDR2 is YNNKEL (reference sequence). In DNA form, the CDR3 reads TGTGCCAGCAGCCTCAGGGGAGTCGGGACCCAGTACTTC. Protein product: CASSLRGVGTQYF.

This clonotype was detected only a few times. The J gene is TRBJ2-3, the V gene TRBV30, with 12 bases fitting TRBD2. V lost 6 bases and J lost 1; bases outside the gene matches: 5. Germline V gene data show CDR1 as GTSNPN and CDR2 as SVGIG (reference sequence). The CDR3 covers 15 residues. The CDR3 is CACTLAGGRTDTQYF. The CDR3 bases are TGTGCCTGCACACTAGCGGGGGGCCGCACAGATACGCAGTATTTT. The full variable domain, with the rest looked up from reference TRBV30 and TRBJ2-3, is SQTIHQWPATLVQPVGSPLSLECTVEGTSNPNLYWYRQAAGRGLQLLFYSVGIGQISSEVPQNLSASRPQDRQFILSSKKLLLSDSGFYLCACTLAGGRTDTQYFGPGTRLTVL.

This clonotype came up a few times. The rearrangement uses TRBV7-3 and TRBJ2-2, with D unclear. Germline assignment: CDR1 SGHTA and CDR2 FQGTGA. This CDR3 region has 14 residues. Trimming took 0 bases from V and 5 from J, leaving 7 bases between them. The CDR3 DNA reads TGTGCCAGCAGCTTAACGCGACAAACCGGGGAGCTGTTTTTT. Encoded protein: CASSLTRQTGELFF.

This chain joins TRBV2 and TRBJ2-5; no clear D. The CDR3 contains 14 residues. CDR1 is SNHLY and CDR2 is FYNNEI in the germline V gene. The germline V and J ends were trimmed by 3 bases and 6 bases, with 14 bases remaining between them. The CDR3 sequence: CASSDHSVGKTQYF. The CDR3 DNA sequence: TGTGCCAGCAGTGATCACTCCGTGGGAAAGACCCAGTACTTC.

In its sample, this clonotype was seen many times. The chain recombines TRBV29-1 with TRBJ1-1; the match to TRBD1 covers 8 bases. V shed 7 bases, J shed 2 bases, and the junction held 9 bases outside the gene matches. CDR3 length equals 14 residues. The V gene's germline CDR1 is SQVTM and CDR2 ANQGSEA. The CDR3 is CSAKQGGENTEAFF. The CDR3 region has the DNA TGCAGCGCCAAACAGGGGGGGGAAAACACTGAAGCTTTCTTT.

This clonotype was observed a handful of times. The rearrangement joins TRBV5-4 to TRBJ2-1, with 10 bases fitting TRBD1. Looked up from germline, CDR1 is SGHNT and CDR2 is YYREEE (reference sequence). This CDR3 comprises 16 residues. The junction had 5 bases not matched to a gene; V was cut back by 0 bases and J by 5 bases. The CDR3 sequence is CASSLGQGARNNEQFF. In DNA form, the CDR3 reads TGTGCCAGCAGCTTGGGACAGGGGGCGCGGAACAATGAGCAGTTCTTC.

This clonotype was counted a few times. The rearrangement links TRBV5-4 to TRBJ2-3, with a possible D match to TRBD2 (5 bases). V shed 4 bases and J shed 0 bases, with 15 bases lying between them. Germline-derived CDR1 and CDR2 are SGHNT and YYREEE (reference sequence). The CDR3 is 16 residues long. The CDR3 bases are TGTGCCAGCAGCCCAAGGGAGAAGCCGAGCACAGATACGCAGTATTTT. Amino acid sequence: CASSPREKPSTDTQYF.

This clonotype appeared many times. The chain combines TRBV6-1 with TRBJ2-7, with no clear D. The germline CDR1 and CDR2 sequences are MNHNS and SASEGT. Trimming left V 3 bases short and J 3 bases short, with 15 bases between. The CDR3 runs 15 residues. CDR3 residues: CASSEGLSPYYEQYV. The CDR3 nucleotides read TGTGCCAGCAGTGAGGGCCTATCCCCCTACTACGAGCAGTACGTC.

Ten or more counts support this clonotype. The V call is TRBV7-6, the J call TRBJ2-2; tentatively, D is TRBD1 (5 bases). From germline, CDR1 is SGHVS and CDR2 FNYEAQ. V lost 1 base to trimming and J lost 0 bases, with 6 bases between them. The CDR3 spans 15 residues. The DNA of the CDR3 is TGTGCCAGCAGCTTAGGGACACCGAACACCGGGGAGCTGTTTTTT. This sequence encodes CASSLGTPNTGELFF.

Ten or more counts support this clonotype. The gene calls are TRBV4-1 and TRBJ1-2; possible D gene TRBD1, 5 bases. The V and J ends lost 0 bases and 7 bases respectively, with 18 bases between them. Germline-derived CDR1 and CDR2 are MGHRA and YSYEKL. CDR3 length: 16 residues. The CDR3 DNA is TGCGCCAGCAGCCAAGAGGTTCGGGGACCAAAGAGTGGCTACACCTTC. Encoded protein: CASSQEVRGPKSGYTF.